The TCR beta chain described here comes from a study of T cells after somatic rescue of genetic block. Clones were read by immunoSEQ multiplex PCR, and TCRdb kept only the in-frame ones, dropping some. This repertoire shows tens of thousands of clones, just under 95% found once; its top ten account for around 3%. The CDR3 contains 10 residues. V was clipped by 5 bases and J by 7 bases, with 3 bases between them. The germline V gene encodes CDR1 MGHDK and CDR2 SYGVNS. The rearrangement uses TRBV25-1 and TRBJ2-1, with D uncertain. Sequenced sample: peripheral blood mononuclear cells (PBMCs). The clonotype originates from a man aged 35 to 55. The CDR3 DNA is TGTGCCAGCAGTCGAAATGAGCAGTTCTTC. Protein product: CASSRNEQFF.